One and the same sample provided the 23 T cell receptor beta chains below, sequenced in a study of blood T cell repertoires in COVID-19. Assay: immunoSEQ multiplex PCR; the TCRdb copy retains only in-frame clones and omits some. The sample holds approximately 68,000 clones, about 90% seen once. Sequencing was performed on peripheral blood. The receptors derive from a man aged 50 or older with active COVID-19.

The chain joins TRBV6-6 to TRBJ1-1; 7 nucleotides agree with TRBD1. Germline V lookup: CDR1 MNHNY, CDR2 SVGAGI (reference sequence). This CDR3 spans 14 amino acids. V shed 6 bases, J shed 6 bases, and the junction held 10 bases outside the gene matches. CDR3 amino acids: CASRPRQGTPEAFF. The CDR3 nucleotides are TGTGCCAGCAGGCCAAGACAGGGAACCCCTGAAGCTTTCTTT.

This chain connects TRBV4-3 to TRBJ2-1; TRBD2 agrees at 12 bases. J was trimmed by 10 bases and V by 0 bases; bases with no gene match: 4. This CDR3 has 15 residues. Germline-derived CDR1 and CDR2 are LGHNA and YSLEER. The CDR3 is CASSQDGLAGKEQFF. DNA for the CDR3: TGCGCCAGCAGCCAAGACGGACTAGCGGGAAAAGAGCAGTTCTTC.

The gene calls are TRBV4-1 and TRBJ2-5; D is possibly TRBD1 (5 bases). The CDR3 loop spans 17 amino acids. The V and J ends lost 2 bases and 1 base respectively, with 17 bases between them. The V gene's germline CDR1 is MGHRA and CDR2 YSYEKL. This chain's CDR3 is CASSQSAGHSLQETQYF. The CDR3, as DNA: TGCGCCAGCAGCCAATCAGCAGGGCACTCTCTCCAAGAGACCCAGTACTTC.

V usage is TRBV10-3 and J usage is TRBJ1-5; TRBD1 aligns across 9 bases. The CDR3 length is 15 residues. The germline CDR1 and CDR2 sequences are ENHRY and SYGVKD. V was clipped by 2 bases and J by 3 bases; unmatched bases: 2. The CDR3, as DNA: TGTGCCATCAGTGAGAGGACAGGGGTCAATCAGCCCCAGCATTTT. Translated, it gives CAISERTGVNQPQHF.

This clone has a handful of counts. The rearrangement joins TRBV14 to TRBJ2-1; 8 bases match TRBD2. The germline gives CDR1 SGHDN, CDR2 FVKESK. J was trimmed by 9 bases and V by 4 bases; bases with no gene match: 8. The CDR3 has 14 amino acids. Here the CDR3 reads CASSPPGLVIEQFF. The CDR3 DNA reads as TGTGCCAGCAGCCCACCGGGACTAGTTATTGAGCAGTTCTTC.

The chain is built from TRBV5-6 and TRBJ2-6; tentative D call: TRBD2 (5 bases). The CDR3 is 17 residues long. CDR1 SGHDT and CDR2 YYEEEE come from the germline V gene. The germline V and J ends were trimmed by 5 bases and 0 bases, with 15 bases remaining between them. The CDR3 region has the DNA TGTGCCAGCAGGATGGCTCGGGGTTACTCTGGGGCCAACGTCCTGACTTTC. This gives the protein CASRMARGYSGANVLTF.

This clone was found a few times. The J gene is TRBJ2-2, the V gene TRBV2; TRBD1 agrees at 7 bases. The germline CDR1 and CDR2 sequences are SNHLY and FYNNEI. The J segment lost 3 bases and the V segment lost 2 bases, leaving 18 bases of the junction unmatched. The CDR3 loop spans 20 amino acids. This chain's CDR3 is CASSEPWPRLDRVDTGELFF. The CDR3 DNA sequence: TGTGCCAGCAGTGAACCGTGGCCCAGGTTAGACAGGGTAGACACCGGGGAGCTGTTTTTT.

The V gene is TRBV3-1 (or the pseudogene TRBV3-2), the J gene TRBJ2-2; no reliable D call. Trimming cost V 4 bases and J 5 bases, with 14 bases left between them. The CDR3 spans 15 residues. Germline loops: CDR1 LGHDT, CDR2 YNNKEL (reference sequence). CDR3 DNA: TGTGCCAGCAGCCGAAGAGAGGTCCGGACCGGGGAGCTGTTTTTT. It yields the protein CASSRREVRTGELFF.

The chain couples TRBV28 to TRBJ2-7, with 15 bases lining up with TRBD2. The trim removed 6 bases at V and 0 bases at J, leaving 3 bases unmatched. This CDR3 has 16 residues. CDR1 and CDR2 (germline): MDHEN, SYDVKM. The CDR3 DNA is TGTGCCAGCAGACCGGGACTAGCGGGGGGCTCCTACGAGCAGTACTTC. Residues: CASRPGLAGGSYEQYF. Full variable domain (outside the CDR3, taken from reference TRBV28 and TRBJ2-7): DVKVTQSSRYLVKRTGEKVFLECVQDMDHENMFWYRQDPGLGLRLIYFSYDVKMKEKGDIPEGYSVSREKKERFSLILESASTNQTSMYLCASRPGLAGGSYEQYFGPGTRLTVT.

DNA for the CDR3: TGTGCCACCAGAAAAAGCGGGGGGGACACAGATACGCAGTATTTT. Its protein is CATRKSGGDTDTQYF. The chain recombines TRBV24-1 with TRBJ2-3; 10 nucleotides match TRBD2. CDR1 KGHDR and CDR2 SFDVKD come from the germline V gene. CDR3 length: 15 residues. Losses at the gene ends were 7 bases for V and 2 bases for J; bases not matched to a gene: 5.

The V gene is TRBV11-3, the J gene TRBJ2-3; 7 nucleotides agree with TRBD1. In germline, CDR1 is SGHNT, CDR2 YENEEA. This CDR3 contains 13 residues. Trimming cost V 5 bases and J 11 bases; bases outside gene matches: 10. CDR3 sequence: CASSREGGQEQYF. For the CDR3, the DNA is TGTGCCAGCAGCCGGGAAGGAGGACAGGAGCAGTATTTT. Using reference TRBV11-3 and TRBJ2-3 for the parts outside the CDR3, the full variable domain is EAGVVQSPRYKIIEKKQPVAFWCNPISGHNTLYWYLQNLGQGPELLIRYENEEAVDDSQLPKDRFSAERLKGVDSTLKIQPAELGDSAVYLCASSREGGQEQYFGPGTRLTVL.

V usage is TRBV20-1 and J usage is TRBJ2-1; 9 positions match TRBD2. Trimming cost V 3 bases and J 0 bases; bases outside gene matches: 27. Germline V gene lookup returns CDR1 DFQATT and CDR2 SNEGSKA (reference sequence). The CDR3 spans 23 residues. CDR3 protein: CSASRSGDRSSGRWGGSYNEQFF. CDR3 coding DNA: TGCAGTGCTAGTCGATCCGGAGATCGGAGTAGCGGGAGATGGGGCGGCTCCTACAATGAGCAGTTCTTC.

The J gene is TRBJ2-5, the V gene TRBV24-1, with 11 positions matching TRBD2. Per germline, CDR1 KGHDR and CDR2 SFDVKD. Unmatched junction bases numbered 12, after V lost 0 bases and J lost 1 base. The CDR3 consists of 20 residues. DNA for the CDR3: TGTGCCACCAGTGATTTGCGATGGTCTAGCGGGGGGCTTCCCCAAGAGACCCAGTACTTC. This codes for CATSDLRWSSGGLPQETQYF.

The count of this clone is one. V gene TRBV19 combines with J gene TRBJ2-3, with TRBD1 as a possible D gene (5 bases). In germline, CDR1 is LNHDA, CDR2 SQIVND (reference sequence). The CDR3 extends over 15 amino acids. V lost 3 bases, J lost 0 bases, and 10 bases lay in between. CDR3 nucleotides: TGTGCCAGTAGTATCAGGGCGGCTAGCACAGATACGCAGTATTTT. Protein sequence: CASSIRAASTDTQYF.

V and J are TRBV5-4 and TRBJ1-1; no clear D. The germline V gene has CDR1 SGHNT and CDR2 YYREEE (reference sequence). Trimming pared 0 bases from V and 1 base from J, leaving 10 bases between. There are 15 residues in the CDR3. Written as DNA, the CDR3 is TGTGCCAGCAGCTTGGCCGGGGAGTGGAACACTGAAGCTTTCTTT. Translation gives CASSLAGEWNTEAFF. The full variable domain, its missing parts supplied by reference TRBV5-4 and TRBJ1-1, is ETGVTQSPTHLIKTRGQQVTLRCSSQSGHNTVSWYQQALGQGPQFIFQYYREEENGRGNFPPRFSGLQFPNYSSELNVNALELDDSALYLCASSLAGEWNTEAFFGQGTRLTVV.

This sequence joins TRBV4-1 and TRBJ2-7; 13 bases are a match to TRBD2. Germline loops: CDR1 MGHRA, CDR2 YSYEKL. J was trimmed by 3 bases and V by 3 bases; bases with no gene match: 2. The CDR3 totals 15 residues. The CDR3 DNA sequence: TGCGCCAGCAGCCATCGGACTAGCGGGAGCTACGAGCAGTACTTC. Translation gives CASSHRTSGSYEQYF.

DNA for the CDR3: TGTGCCAGCAGCCCCTCAGGGAACACTGAAGCTTTCTTT. This gives the protein CASSPSGNTEAFF. J is TRBJ1-1 and V is TRBV7-9; D unclear. The germline V and J ends were trimmed by 5 bases and 1 base, with 8 bases remaining between them. The CDR3 consists of 13 residues. The V gene's germline CDR1 is SEHNR and CDR2 FQNEAQ (reference sequence). The entire variable domain, with the rest obtained from reference TRBV7-9 and TRBJ1-1, is as follows: DTGVSQNPRHKITKRGQNVTFRCDPISEHNRLYWYRQTLGQGPEFLTYFQNEAQLEKSRLLSDRFSAERPKGSFSTLEIQRTEQGDSAMYLCASSPSGNTEAFFGQGTRLTVV.

The V call is TRBV24-1, the J call TRBJ1-1; TRBD1 aligns across 9 bases. V lost 2 bases to trimming and J lost 11 bases; unmatched junction nucleotides: 5. In germline, CDR1 is KGHDR, CDR2 SFDVKD. CDR3 length equals 13 residues. CDR3 nucleotide sequence: TGTGCCACCAGTGATTCGCGACAGGGGGGCGCTTTCTTT. Its translation is CATSDSRQGGAFF.

In this sample, this clone is medium-sized. This rearrangement joins TRBV6-5 to TRBJ2-7; no reliable D call. There are 14 residues in the CDR3. V lost 5 bases, J lost 2 bases, and 13 bases lay in between. The V gene's germline CDR1 is MNHEY and CDR2 SVGAGI. CDR3 region: CASSPFVGPYEQYF. CDR3 coding DNA: TGTGCCAGCAGTCCCTTCGTTGGGCCCTACGAGCAGTACTTC.

The gene calls are TRBV27 and TRBJ2-1; D gene uncertain. V shed 6 bases and J shed 9 bases, with 12 bases lying between them. Germline values: CDR1 MNHEY, CDR2 SMNVEV (reference sequence). The CDR3 has 12 amino acids. The DNA for the CDR3 is TGTGCCAGCAGCCATAGATTCGGTGAGCAGTTCTTC. This translates into CASSHRFGEQFF.

About this clone itself: Other DNA variants within this sample encode the same CDR3. This chain joins TRBV12-3 or TRBV12-4 and TRBJ2-7; D not resolved. This CDR3 spans 11 amino acids. V was shortened by 4 bases and J by 4 bases, with 5 bases between the two germline ends. Here the CDR3 reads CASSSPYEQYF. CDR3 in DNA: TGTGCCAGCAGTTCTCCTTACGAGCAGTACTTC.

This rearrangement joins TRBV29-1 to TRBJ2-3; 13 positions match TRBD2. Germline V gene lookup returns CDR1 SQVTM and CDR2 ANQGSEA. This CDR3 contains 16 residues. With V trimmed by 4 bases and J by 6 bases, 10 bases remained unmatched. The CDR3, as DNA: TGCAGCGTTGTCGGACTAGCGGGGGCCATCCGGGATACGCAGTATTTT. Protein product: CSVVGLAGAIRDTQYF.

The chain combines TRBV5-4 with TRBJ2-2, with D possibly matching TRBD2 (5 bases). Trimming cost V 0 bases and J 3 bases, with 12 bases left between them. The CDR3 is made up of 16 amino acids. Germline V gives CDR1 SGHNT, CDR2 YYREEE (reference sequence). The CDR3 sequence is CASSLDIGEYTGELFF. The CDR3 region has the DNA TGTGCCAGCAGCTTGGATATCGGGGAATACACCGGGGAGCTGTTTTTT.